This T cell receptor beta chain was found in a study of OX40 agonist ivuxolimab in advanced cancers. On the study more broadly: Dose-escalation patients suffered from hepatocellular carcinoma, melanoma, renal cell or head and neck cancer. Three patients responded partially, comprising one with hepatocellular carcinoma and two with cutaneous melanoma. Males comprised around 78% of the group, whose mean age was approximately 61 years (range about 23 to 80).

Assay used: immunoSEQ multiplex PCR; TCRdb lists only in-frame clones, some missing. The sample lists some 81,000 clones, approximately 85% seen once, with under 0.75% in the top ten. Comments on this clone: Its antigen is undetermined.

Overall study results and limits: Averaging showed that CD8+ T cells had more expanded clones than CD4+ did.

The CDR3 has 14 amino acids. CDR1 and CDR2 from the germline V gene are SGDLS and YYNGEE. V was pared by 4 bases and J by 10 bases, with 7 bases of the junction left unmatched. This sequence joins TRBV9 and TRBJ1-6, with 8 bases identical to TRBD1. The sequence derives from an adult with an advanced solid tumor such as melanoma, head and neck, liver or kidney cancer. Here the sequenced sample was CD4+ or CD8+ T cells sorted from blood, taken in a trial of the OX40 agonist ivuxolimab. The CDR3 loop is CASSRQGAGSPLHF. The CDR3 DNA is TGTGCCAGCAGCAGGCAGGGGGCAGGATCACCCCTCCACTTT.